The 31 T cell receptor beta chains below all came from one sample that was sequenced in a study of T cell responses to AZD1222 COVID-19 vaccine (dated by TCRdb to about 2021). The sample's time point, from its label and the paper: baseline before first vaccination. The treatment or condition label for this specimen denotes: meningococcal conjugate vaccine given as trial control. The library was produced with the immunoSEQ multiplex PCR assay. Entries here come from immuneACCESS through TCRdb and include only in-frame sequences with V and J called. Some clones fail to appear in such tables; in the studies checked, an unresolved V gene covers under half of the shortfall, and the cause of the remainder is unknown. The sample has around 95,000 clones on record, around 87% of them singletons. 3.5% to 4.5% of the sample is in the top ten clones. Sequencing was performed on peripheral blood, taken on day 0 of MenACWY control vaccination. All receptors come from an adult in good health.

The CDR3 sequence: CASSDRDKSYNEQFF. The DNA of the CDR3 is TGTGCCAGCAGCGACCGGGACAAAAGTTACAATGAGCAGTTCTTC. V gene TRBV11-2 combines with J gene TRBJ2-1, with D perhaps matching TRBD1 (6 bases). The CDR3 totals 15 residues. Germline V lookup: CDR1 SGHAT, CDR2 FQNNGV. Trimming took 5 bases from V and 4 from J, leaving 15 bases between them.

In regard to this clone: Distinct nucleotide sequences in the sample also encode this CDR3. The CDR3 sequence: CASSLRQAYEQYF. CDR3 nucleotides: TGTGCCAGCAGTTTACGGCAGGCCTACGAGCAGTACTTC. The chain couples TRBV12-3 or TRBV12-4 to TRBJ2-7; D gene uncertain. The CDR3 totals 13 residues. Trimming took off 2 bases at V and 2 bases at J, with 7 bases between the two ends.

This chain connects TRBV10-3 to TRBJ2-7; 8 nucleotides align to TRBD1. Germline CDR1 and CDR2: ENHRY and SYGVKD. J gave up 3 bases and V 6 bases, and 4 bases lay outside the gene matches. This CDR3 is built from 13 residues. In DNA form, the CDR3 reads TGTGCCATCAGCAGGACAGGGCTCTACGAGCAGTACTTC. Protein sequence: CAISRTGLYEQYF.

The V and J genes are TRBV27 and TRBJ1-6; 9 nucleotides line up with TRBD1. This CDR3 spans 14 amino acids. Per germline, CDR1 MNHEY and CDR2 SMNVEV (reference sequence). Trimming cost V 5 bases and J 13 bases; bases outside gene matches: 9. The CDR3 nucleotides are TGTGCCAGCAGTCCAGGACAGGGGAAAGGTCCCCTCCACTTT. It encodes CASSPGQGKGPLHF.

The J gene is TRBJ2-1, the V gene TRBV4-3; D is unresolved. With 1 base removed from V and 11 bases from J, the gap between germline ends came to 9 bases. Germline assignment: CDR1 LGHNA and CDR2 YSLEER. The CDR3 sequence is 12 residues long. The DNA for the CDR3 is TGCGCCAGCAGCCAAGGAACTTCTCAGCAGTTCTTC. It yields the protein CASSQGTSQQFF.

The V call is TRBV19, the J call TRBJ2-5; D not certain. Germline V gene data show CDR1 as LNHDA and CDR2 as SQIVND (reference sequence). Trimming cost V 3 bases and J 1 base, with 3 bases left between them. The CDR3 covers 12 residues. In DNA form, the CDR3 reads TGTGCCAGTAGTATGACCCAAGAGACCCAGTACTTC. It translates to CASSMTQETQYF.

The chain links TRBV24-1 to TRBJ2-5; 11 nucleotides line up with TRBD2. The CDR3 runs 15 residues. Germline CDR1 is KGHDR and CDR2 is SFDVKD. V lost 2 bases, J lost 4 bases, and 2 bases stayed unmatched. Here the CDR3 DNA reads TGTGCCACCAGTGATTCGCTAGCGGGAGGAGAGACCCAGTACTTC. Amino acid sequence: CATSDSLAGGETQYF.

The genes are TRBV28 and TRBJ2-1; 14 bases are a match to TRBD2. CDR3 size: 16 residues. J lost 6 bases, V lost 10 bases, and 11 bases had no gene match. The germline V gene encodes CDR1 MDHEN and CDR2 SYDVKM. DNA of the CDR3: TGTGCCATTGGGACTAGCGGGAGCCCCTCCCCCAATGAGCAGTTCTTC. Translating gives CAIGTSGSPSPNEQFF.

The chain combines TRBV7-2 with TRBJ2-3; D possibly corresponds to TRBD2 (5 bases). CDR1 SGHTA and CDR2 FQGNSA come from the germline V gene. This CDR3 is built from 15 residues. The germline V and J ends were trimmed by 6 bases and 1 base, with 14 bases remaining between them. CDR3 sequence (DNA): TGTGCCAGCAGTCCCACGCGGGCGCGCACAGATACGCAGTATTTT. It is translated as CASSPTRARTDTQYF. The full variable domain, rest sourced from reference TRBV7-2 and TRBJ2-3, is GAGVSQSPSNKVTEKGKDVELRCDPISGHTALYWYRQSLGQGLEFLIYFQGNSAPDKSGLPSDRFSAERTGGSVSTLTIQRTQQEDSAVYLCASSPTRARTDTQYFGPGTRLTVL.

V is TRBV30 and J is TRBJ1-2, with unresolved D. The V and J ends lost 4 bases and 3 bases respectively, with 6 bases between them. This CDR3 region has 11 residues. Germline V gene sequence: CDR1 GTSNPN, CDR2 SVGIG (reference sequence). The CDR3 DNA is TGTGCCTGGAACCGAGACTATGGCTACACCTTC. Translated: CAWNRDYGYTF.

In this sample, this clone turned up once. The V call is TRBV4-1, the J call TRBJ1-6; weak D call: TRBD1 (5 bases). V dropped 5 bases and J dropped 9 bases, with 23 bases sitting between them. Germline assignment: CDR1 MGHRA and CDR2 YSYEKL. The CDR3 spans 17 residues. Here the CDR3 DNA reads TGCGCCAGCAGCGAAAGCCGATTTACCCGGGGACGTTCACCCCTCCACTTT. Its protein product is CASSESRFTRGRSPLHF.

The chain links TRBV12-1 to TRBJ1-1. TRBV12-1 is described as a pseudogene. The length of the CDR3 is 22 residues. DNA for the CDR3: TGTGCCAGCAGCTTTGCGCCGGGCGAAGGACGATGCGCTTTCCCGGCGAACACTGAAGCTTTCTTT. Amino acids: CASSFAPGEGRCAFPANTEAFF.

V is TRBV6-6 and J is TRBJ1-1; D uncertain. There are 14 residues in the CDR3. V was clipped by 7 bases and J by 2 bases, with 14 bases between them. Germline V gene sequence: CDR1 MNHNY, CDR2 SVGAGI (reference sequence). Here the CDR3 DNA reads TGTGCCAGCACCGTAGACGGAGGAAACACTGAAGCTTTCTTT. Translated, it gives CASTVDGGNTEAFF.

The chain is built from TRBV30 and TRBJ2-7; D uncertain. The CDR3 covers 14 residues. Germline V lookup: CDR1 GTSNPN, CDR2 SVGIG (reference sequence). Trimming removed 3 bases from V and 6 bases from J, with 18 bases in between. For the CDR3, the DNA is TGTGCCTGGAGCCCCGTAACGCAGGACGGCGAGCAGTACTTC. Translation: CAWSPVTQDGEQYF.

The rearrangement links TRBV6-5 to TRBJ1-1; D not resolved. CDR1 is MNHEY, CDR2 SVGAGI, per germline. The CDR3 is 13 amino acids. The V and J ends lost 7 bases and 0 bases respectively, with 9 bases between them. This CDR3 is CASMGSLNTEAFF. As DNA, the CDR3 is TGTGCCAGCATGGGCAGCTTGAACACTGAAGCTTTCTTT.

This clone was detected only a few times. The V gene is TRBV2, the J gene TRBJ2-5; 14 bases are a match to TRBD2. The CDR3 loop spans 16 amino acids. V shed 6 bases and J 5 bases; nucleotides not matched to a gene: 8. CDR1 is SNHLY and CDR2 is FYNNEI in the germline V gene. The CDR3 protein is CASRRPGLAGGETQYF. CDR3 in DNA: TGTGCCAGCAGGAGACCCGGACTAGCGGGGGGCGAGACCCAGTACTTC.

This clone was counted only a few times. The chain recombines TRBV10-1 with TRBJ2-7, with D possibly TRBD2 on 6 matching bases. Germline V CDR1 and CDR2: WNHNN, SYGVQD (reference sequence). With 3 bases removed from V and 2 bases from J, the gap between germline ends came to 14 bases. This CDR3 is built from 15 residues. DNA for the CDR3: TGCGCCAGCAGTGATGGGGGGAAAGGGGCCTACGAGCAGTACTTC. This translates into CASSDGGKGAYEQYF.

The chain is built from TRBV7-2 and TRBJ1-3; D not resolved. The CDR3 loop spans 15 amino acids. The V gene's germline CDR1 is SGHTA and CDR2 FQGNSA. V was clipped by 5 bases and J by 0 bases, with 11 bases between them. CDR3 sequence reads: CASSLTPHSGNTIYF. The CDR3 region has the DNA TGTGCCAGCAGCCTTACACCGCACTCTGGAAACACCATATATTTT.

The chain has TRBV7-2 and TRBJ2-4; either TRBD1 or TRBD2 may fit D (5 bases each). CDR1 SGHTA and CDR2 FQGNSA come from the germline V gene. Trimming shortened V by 5 bases and J by 5 bases, and 16 bases separated the two germline ends. This CDR3 comprises 15 residues. The CDR3 region is CASSPRGDGENIQYF. Here the CDR3 DNA reads TGTGCCAGCAGCCCCAGAGGGGACGGTGAAAACATTCAGTACTTC.

As DNA, the CDR3 is TGCAGCGTTCGAGCGGAGGGCCTAGATACGCAGTATTTT. Translating gives CSVRAEGLDTQYF. The rearrangement uses TRBV29-1 and TRBJ2-3; a possible D gene is TRBD2 (6 bases). Germline V gene data show CDR1 as SQVTM and CDR2 as ANQGSEA. The CDR3 totals 13 residues. The V gene lost 5 bases and the J gene lost 5 bases, with 14 bases spanning the gap.

This chain links TRBV18 with TRBJ2-5; 10 bases line up with TRBD1. V was clipped by 4 bases and J by 5 bases; unmatched bases: 4. The V gene's germline CDR1 is KGHSH and CDR2 LQKENI. There are 14 residues in the CDR3. This CDR3 reads CASSQGQGHETQYF. The CDR3 region has the DNA TGTGCCAGCTCACAGGGACAGGGGCACGAGACCCAGTACTTC.

V usage is TRBV24-1 and J usage is TRBJ2-3, with 7 bases identical to TRBD1. CDR1 and CDR2 from the germline V gene are KGHDR and SFDVKD. The CDR3 runs 15 residues. The V gene end was trimmed by 2 bases and the J gene end by 4 bases; junction bases not matched to a gene: 5. This CDR3 reads CATSDSGTAPDTQYF. The CDR3 DNA is TGTGCCACCAGTGATTCCGGGACAGCCCCAGATACGCAGTATTTT.

V and J are TRBV15 and TRBJ2-5, with D possibly being TRBD2 (7 bases). The CDR3 covers 15 residues. Germline values: CDR1 LNHNV, CDR2 YYDKDF (reference sequence). Trimming removed 4 bases from V and 5 bases from J, with 17 bases in between. The CDR3: CATSNSFGGGETQYF. In nucleotides, the CDR3 is TGTGCCACCAGCAACTCCTTCGGCGGGGGCGAGACCCAGTACTTC.

In DNA, the CDR3 is TGTGCCAGCAGCTCCCCACCTGGGACTGACTCGTCTTCCTACAATGAGCAGTTCTTC. This translates into CASSSPPGTDSSSYNEQFF. The V gene is TRBV7-2, the J gene TRBJ2-1, with D tentatively TRBD2 (6 bases). This CDR3 spans 19 amino acids. Deletions cut 4 bases from V and 1 base from J, with 23 bases between. CDR1 is SGHTA and CDR2 is FQGNSA in the germline V gene.

Worth noting for this clone: A read error may account for a junction end that differs from germline. The chain carries TRBV4-2 and TRBJ2-7, with 7 bases matching TRBD1. The CDR3 loop spans 11 amino acids. From germline, CDR1 is LGHNA and CDR2 YNFKEQ. CDR3 sequence: CASRLGGQLFF. Here the CDR3 DNA reads TGTGCCAGCAGATTAGGGGGACAGCTCTTCTTC.

The chain carries TRBV11-2 and TRBJ1-6; the D is unclear. Trimming removed 4 bases at V and 7 bases at J, with 14 bases between. CDR1 and CDR2 (germline): SGHAT, FQNNGV. There are 15 residues in the CDR3. The CDR3 region has the DNA TGTGCCAGCAGCTCCGCGGCCGGCAAAAATTCACCCCTCCACTTT. It codes for CASSSAAGKNSPLHF.

The chain uses TRBV11-2 and TRBJ1-1; D is unresolved. V was pared by 3 bases and J by 4 bases, with 9 bases between. The CDR3 contains 13 residues. From germline, CDR1 is SGHAT and CDR2 FQNNGV. The chain's CDR3 is CASSFGEGTEAFF. The CDR3 DNA is TGTGCCAGCAGCTTTGGAGAGGGCACTGAAGCTTTCTTT.

The V call is TRBV5-1, the J call TRBJ1-5, with D perhaps matching TRBD1 (6 bases). The CDR3 length is 14 residues. Looked up from germline, CDR1 is SGHRS and CDR2 is YFSETQ. Trimming stripped 2 bases from V and 5 bases from J, with 11 bases between. The CDR3 sequence: CASSLQGGHQPQHF. The CDR3 DNA follows: TGCGCCAGCAGCTTACAGGGAGGCCATCAGCCCCAGCATTTT. The whole variable domain, remainder taken from reference TRBV5-1 and TRBJ1-5, is KAGVTQTPRYLIKTRGQQVTLSCSPISGHRSVSWYQQTPGQGLQFLFEYFSETQRNKGNFPGRFSGRQFSNSRSEMNVSTLELGDSALYLCASSLQGGHQPQHFGDGTRLSIL.

This chain connects TRBV30 to TRBJ2-5, with 8 positions matching TRBD1. V trimming: 2 bases; J trimming: 2 bases; junction bases outside the gene matches: 4. The CDR3 consists of 14 residues. Germline CDR1 GTSNPN, CDR2 SVGIG (reference sequence). CDR3 DNA: TGTGCCTGGAGTCTAAACAGGGGGCAAGAGACCCAGTACTTC. This encodes CAWSLNRGQETQYF.

The chain has TRBV29-1 and TRBJ1-4; D is possibly TRBD1 (5 bases). CDR1 is SQVTM, CDR2 ANQGSEA, per germline. The CDR3 is made up of 12 amino acids. CDR3 DNA: TGCGCATCAGGGCAGGGAAGAGAAAAACTGTTTTTT. Its translation is CASGQGREKLFF.

V is TRBV5-1 and J is TRBJ2-7; a weak D match, TRBD2 (6 bases). V lost 0 bases and J lost 2, with 9 bases in between. CDR3 length: 14 residues. Germline CDR1 and CDR2: SGHRS and YFSETQ. The CDR3 coding sequence is TGCGCCAGCAGCTTGGTGCCGGGGGCCTACGAGCAGTACTTC. Translating gives CASSLVPGAYEQYF.